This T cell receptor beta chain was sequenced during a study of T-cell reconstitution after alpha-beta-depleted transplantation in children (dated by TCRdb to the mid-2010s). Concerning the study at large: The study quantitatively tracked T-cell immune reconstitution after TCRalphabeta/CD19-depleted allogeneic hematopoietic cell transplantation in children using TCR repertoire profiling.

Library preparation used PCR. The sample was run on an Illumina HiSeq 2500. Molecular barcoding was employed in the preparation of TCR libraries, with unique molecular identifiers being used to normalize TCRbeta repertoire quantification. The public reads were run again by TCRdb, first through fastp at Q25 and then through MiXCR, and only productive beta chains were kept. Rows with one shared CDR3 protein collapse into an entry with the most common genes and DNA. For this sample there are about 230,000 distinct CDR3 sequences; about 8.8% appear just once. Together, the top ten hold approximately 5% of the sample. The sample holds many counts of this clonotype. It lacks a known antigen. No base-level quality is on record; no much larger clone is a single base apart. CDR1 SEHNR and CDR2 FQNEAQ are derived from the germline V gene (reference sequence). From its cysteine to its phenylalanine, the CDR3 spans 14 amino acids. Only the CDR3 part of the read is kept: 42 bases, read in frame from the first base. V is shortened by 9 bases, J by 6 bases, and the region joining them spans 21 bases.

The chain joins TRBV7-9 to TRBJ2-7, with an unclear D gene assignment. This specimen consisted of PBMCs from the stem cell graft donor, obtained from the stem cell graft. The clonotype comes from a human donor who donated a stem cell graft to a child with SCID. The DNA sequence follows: TGTGCCAGTGCCTGGTCCGGTGTAGGTCTCGAGCAGTACTTC. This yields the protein CASAWSGVGLEQYF.